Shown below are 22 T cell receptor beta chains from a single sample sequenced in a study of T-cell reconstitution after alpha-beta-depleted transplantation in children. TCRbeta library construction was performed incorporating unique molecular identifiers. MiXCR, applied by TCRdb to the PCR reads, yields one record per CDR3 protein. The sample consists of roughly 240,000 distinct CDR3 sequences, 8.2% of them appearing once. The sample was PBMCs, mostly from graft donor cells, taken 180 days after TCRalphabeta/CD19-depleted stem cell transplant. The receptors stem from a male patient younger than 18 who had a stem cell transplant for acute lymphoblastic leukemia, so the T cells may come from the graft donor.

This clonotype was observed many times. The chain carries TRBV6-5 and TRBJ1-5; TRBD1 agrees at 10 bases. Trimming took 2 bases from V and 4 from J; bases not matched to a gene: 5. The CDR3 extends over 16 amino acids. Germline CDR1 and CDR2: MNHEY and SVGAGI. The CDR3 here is CASSYTGTGVNQPQHF. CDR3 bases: TGTGCCAGCAGTTACACCGGGACAGGGGTTAATCAGCCCCAGCATTTT.

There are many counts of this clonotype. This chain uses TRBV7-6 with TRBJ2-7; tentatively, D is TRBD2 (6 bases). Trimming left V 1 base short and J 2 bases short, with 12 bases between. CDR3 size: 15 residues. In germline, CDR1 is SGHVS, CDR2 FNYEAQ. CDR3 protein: CASSLGAGPTYEQYF. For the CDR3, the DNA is TGTGCCAGCAGCTTAGGGGCGGGACCTACCTACGAGCAGTACTTC.

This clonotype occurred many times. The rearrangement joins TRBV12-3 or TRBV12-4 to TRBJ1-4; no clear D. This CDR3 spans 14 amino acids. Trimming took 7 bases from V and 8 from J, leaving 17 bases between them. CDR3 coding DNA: TGTGCCAGCAATAGGACCCCCCAAGACGAAAAACTGTTTTTT. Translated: CASNRTPQDEKLFF.

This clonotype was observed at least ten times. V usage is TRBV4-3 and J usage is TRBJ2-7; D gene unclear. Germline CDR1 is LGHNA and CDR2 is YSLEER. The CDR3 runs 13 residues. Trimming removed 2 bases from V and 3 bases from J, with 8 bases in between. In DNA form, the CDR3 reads TGCGCCAGCAGCCAATTATTAGACTACGAGCAGTACTTC. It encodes CASSQLLDYEQYF.

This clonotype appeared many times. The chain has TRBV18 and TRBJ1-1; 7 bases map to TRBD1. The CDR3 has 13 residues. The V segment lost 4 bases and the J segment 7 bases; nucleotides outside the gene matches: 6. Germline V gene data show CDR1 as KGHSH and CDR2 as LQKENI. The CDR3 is CASSLIQGNEAFF. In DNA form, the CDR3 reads TGTGCCAGCTCACTGATACAGGGGAATGAAGCTTTCTTT.

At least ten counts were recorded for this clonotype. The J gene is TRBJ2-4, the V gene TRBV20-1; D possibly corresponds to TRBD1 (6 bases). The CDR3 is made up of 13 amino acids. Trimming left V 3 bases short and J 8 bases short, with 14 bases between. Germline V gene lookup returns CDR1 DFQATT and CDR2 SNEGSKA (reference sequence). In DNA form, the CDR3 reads TGCAGTGCTAGGTTAGGGGGAATGGACATTCAGTACTTC. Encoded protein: CSARLGGMDIQYF.

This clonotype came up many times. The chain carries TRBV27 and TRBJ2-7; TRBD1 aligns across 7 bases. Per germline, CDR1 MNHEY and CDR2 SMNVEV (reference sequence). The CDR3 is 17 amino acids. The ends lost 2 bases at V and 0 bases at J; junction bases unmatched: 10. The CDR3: CASSLQSAGTASYEQYF. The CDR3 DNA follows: TGTGCCAGCAGTTTACAGTCGGCCGGGACAGCCTCCTACGAGCAGTACTTC.

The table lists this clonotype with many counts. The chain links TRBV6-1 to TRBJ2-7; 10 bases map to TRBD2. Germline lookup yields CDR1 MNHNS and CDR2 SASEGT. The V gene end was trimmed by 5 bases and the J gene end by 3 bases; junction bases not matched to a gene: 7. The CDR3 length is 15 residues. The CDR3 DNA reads TGTGCCAGCAGTCCTCTAGCGGGAGTCATCTACGAGCAGTACTTC. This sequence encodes CASSPLAGVIYEQYF.

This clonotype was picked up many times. CDR3 region: CASSYSAGIGPSEEKLFF. The CDR3 nucleotides read TGTGCCAGCAGTTACTCGGCAGGGATTGGTCCCTCCGAAGAAAAACTGTTTTTT. The chain combines TRBV6-5 with TRBJ1-4; tentatively, D is TRBD1 (5 bases). V lost 0 bases and J lost 8, with 22 bases in between. This CDR3 has 18 amino acids. CDR1 and CDR2 (germline): MNHEY, SVGAGI.

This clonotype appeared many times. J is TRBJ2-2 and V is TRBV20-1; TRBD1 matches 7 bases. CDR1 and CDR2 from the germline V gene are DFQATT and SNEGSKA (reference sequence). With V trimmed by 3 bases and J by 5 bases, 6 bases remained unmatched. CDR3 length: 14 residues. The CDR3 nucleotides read TGCAGTGCTAGTATGGACAGGACTACCGGGGAGCTGTTTTTT. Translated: CSASMDRTTGELFF.

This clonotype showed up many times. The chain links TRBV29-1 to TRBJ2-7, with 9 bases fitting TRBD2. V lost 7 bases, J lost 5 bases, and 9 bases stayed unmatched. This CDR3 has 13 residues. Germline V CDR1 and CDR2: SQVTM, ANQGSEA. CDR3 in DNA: TGCAGCGCCCTGGGACTAGCTGGAAACGAGCAGTACTTC. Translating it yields CSALGLAGNEQYF.

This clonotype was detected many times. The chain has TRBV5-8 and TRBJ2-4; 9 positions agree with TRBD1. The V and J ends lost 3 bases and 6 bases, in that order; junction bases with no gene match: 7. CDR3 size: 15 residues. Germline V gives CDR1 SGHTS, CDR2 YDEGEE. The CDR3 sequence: CASSSRDRVRNIQYF. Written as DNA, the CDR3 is TGTGCCAGCAGCTCCCGGGACAGGGTACGAAACATTCAGTACTTC.

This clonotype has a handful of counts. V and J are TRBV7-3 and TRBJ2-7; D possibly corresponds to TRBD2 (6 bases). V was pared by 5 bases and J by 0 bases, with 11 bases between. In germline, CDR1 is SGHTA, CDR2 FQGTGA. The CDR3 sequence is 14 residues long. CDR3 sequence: CASSPTRDSYEQYF. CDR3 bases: TGTGCCAGCAGCCCCACGCGGGACTCCTACGAGCAGTACTTC.

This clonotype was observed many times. CDR3 in amino acids: CASSSPGQPAPNEQFF. The CDR3 coding sequence is TGTGCCAGCAGTTCCCCGGGACAACCCGCGCCGAATGAGCAGTTCTTC. This chain uses TRBV12-3 or TRBV12-4 with TRBJ2-1; possibly TRBD1 for D (6 bases). This CDR3 is 16 amino acids long. With 4 bases removed from V and 7 bases from J, the gap between germline ends came to 20 bases.

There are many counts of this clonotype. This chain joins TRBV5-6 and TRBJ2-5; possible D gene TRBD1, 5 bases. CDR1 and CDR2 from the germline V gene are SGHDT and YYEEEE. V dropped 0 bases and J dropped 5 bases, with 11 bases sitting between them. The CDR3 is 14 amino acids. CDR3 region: CASSLVDMAETQYF. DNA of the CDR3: TGTGCCAGCAGCTTGGTGGACATGGCGGAGACCCAGTACTTC.

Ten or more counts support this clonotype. The CDR3: CASSPRGYGYTF. The CDR3, as DNA: TGCGCCAGCAGCCCGAGGGGTTATGGCTACACCTTC. V and J are TRBV5-1 and TRBJ1-2; possibly TRBD1 for D (5 bases). The CDR3 is 12 amino acids. Germline V lookup: CDR1 SGHRS, CDR2 YFSETQ. The V end was cut by 4 bases, the J end by 5 bases, with 9 bases between.

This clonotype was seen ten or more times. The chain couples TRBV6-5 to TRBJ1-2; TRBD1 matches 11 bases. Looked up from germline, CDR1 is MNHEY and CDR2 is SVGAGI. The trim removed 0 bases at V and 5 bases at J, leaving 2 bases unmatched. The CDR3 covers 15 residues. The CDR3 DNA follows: TGTGCCAGCAGTTACTCCGGGACAGGGGGTTATGGCTACACCTTC. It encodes CASSYSGTGGYGYTF.

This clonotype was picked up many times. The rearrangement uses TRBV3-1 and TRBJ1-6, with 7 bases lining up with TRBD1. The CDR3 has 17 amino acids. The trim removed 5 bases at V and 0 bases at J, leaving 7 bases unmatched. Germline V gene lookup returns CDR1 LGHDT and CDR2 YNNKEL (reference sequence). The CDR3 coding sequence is TGTGCCAGCAGCTTCGGACAGGCAAGCTCCTATAATTCACCCCTCCACTTT. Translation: CASSFGQASSYNSPLHF.

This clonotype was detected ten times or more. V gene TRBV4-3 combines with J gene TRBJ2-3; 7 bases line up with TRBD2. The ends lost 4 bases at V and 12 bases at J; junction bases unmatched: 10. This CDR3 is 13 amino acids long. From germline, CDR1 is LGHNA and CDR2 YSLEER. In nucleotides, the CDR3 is TGCGCCAGCAGCCCAGTGGACGGGACTATCCAGTATTTT. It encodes CASSPVDGTIQYF.

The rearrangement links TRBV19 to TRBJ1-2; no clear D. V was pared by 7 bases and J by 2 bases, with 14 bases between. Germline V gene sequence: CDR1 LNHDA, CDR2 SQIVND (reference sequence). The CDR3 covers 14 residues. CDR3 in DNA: TGTGCCAGTACGAGACGGAGTTCAAACTATGGCTACACCTTC. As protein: CASTRRSSNYGYTF.

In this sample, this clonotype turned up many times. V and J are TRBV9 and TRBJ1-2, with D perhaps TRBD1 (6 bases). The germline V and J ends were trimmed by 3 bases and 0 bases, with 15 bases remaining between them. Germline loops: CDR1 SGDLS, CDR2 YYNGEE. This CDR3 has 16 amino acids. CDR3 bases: TGTGCCAGCAGCGGGGGGCGAATAGGCCCTAACTATGGCTACACCTTC. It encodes CASSGGRIGPNYGYTF.

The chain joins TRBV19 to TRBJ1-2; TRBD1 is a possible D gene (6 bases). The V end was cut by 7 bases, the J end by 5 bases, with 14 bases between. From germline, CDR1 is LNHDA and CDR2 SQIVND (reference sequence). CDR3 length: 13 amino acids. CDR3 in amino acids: CASTPERGYGYTF. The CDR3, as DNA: TGTGCCAGTACCCCGGAGAGGGGGTATGGCTACACCTTC.